These 10 T cell receptor beta chains were sequenced from one sample in a study of cytomegalovirus exposure and HLA in healthy donors. Produced via immunoSEQ multiplex PCR; TCRdb's table is partial and in-frame only. The table lists 150,000 to 200,000 clones, roughly nine tenths of them singletons. The sequenced material came from PBMCs. Receptors originate from a woman younger than 45 in good health and CMV-seronegative.

The chain uses TRBV5-4 and TRBJ1-5; possible D gene TRBD1, 5 bases. V gave up 4 bases and J gave up 1 base, with 12 bases separating them. Germline V lookup: CDR1 SGHNT, CDR2 YYREEE (reference sequence). The CDR3 loop spans 15 amino acids. The CDR3 sequence: CASSPGAGSNQPQHF. CDR3 DNA: TGTGCCAGCAGCCCTGGGGCAGGGAGCAATCAGCCCCAGCATTTT.

The chain joins TRBV27 to TRBJ2-2; no clear D. Trimming pared 2 bases from V and 6 bases from J, leaving 10 bases between. The CDR3 has 14 residues. Germline-derived CDR1 and CDR2 are MNHEY and SMNVEV (reference sequence). CDR3 bases: TGTGCCAGCAGTTTACCCTCAGGTGCCGGGGAGCTGTTTTTT. Translation gives CASSLPSGAGELFF.

CDR3 coding DNA: TGTGCCATCCCGGGACAGGGCATGAACACTGAAGCTTTCTTT. As protein: CAIPGQGMNTEAFF. The chain joins TRBV2 to TRBJ1-1, with 9 positions matching TRBD1. Germline V lookup: CDR1 SNHLY, CDR2 FYNNEI. V gave up 10 bases and J gave up 0 bases; unmatched junction bases: 6. CDR3 length: 14 residues.

This clone has a single count. The chain employs TRBV2 and TRBJ2-7; D gene ambiguous. The germline CDR1 and CDR2 sequences are SNHLY and FYNNEI. The CDR3 contains 10 residues. Trimming stripped 5 bases from V and 3 bases from J, with 2 bases between. Here the CDR3 reads CASSIYEQYF. The DNA of the CDR3 is TGTGCCAGCAGTATCTACGAGCAGTACTTC.

The rearrangement uses TRBV19 and TRBJ1-1; the D gene is possibly TRBD1 (6 bases). The CDR3 extends over 15 amino acids. Trimming pared 6 bases from V and 1 base from J, leaving 15 bases between. Germline CDR1 and CDR2: LNHDA and SQIVND (reference sequence). The CDR3 DNA follows: TGTGCCAGTAGAACGCCTCGGGGGGCGAACACTGAAGCTTTCTTT. It translates to CASRTPRGANTEAFF.

The sample holds many counts of this clone. The CDR3 region is CASSLTGTSFYEQYF. The CDR3 DNA follows: TGTGCCAGCAGCTTAACCGGGACTAGCTTCTACGAGCAGTACTTC. This chain joins TRBV7-2 and TRBJ2-7; 9 bases map to TRBD2. The germline CDR1 and CDR2 sequences are SGHTA and FQGNSA. This CDR3 has 15 amino acids. The junction had 5 bases not matched to a gene; V was cut back by 2 bases and J by 3 bases.

The rearrangement joins TRBV10-3 to TRBJ1-2; D ambiguous. Trimming removed 0 bases at V and 0 bases at J, with 11 bases between. The CDR3 is made up of 16 amino acids. Looked up from germline, CDR1 is ENHRY and CDR2 is SYGVKD. CDR3 sequence reads: CAISESSANPNYGYTF. The CDR3 DNA follows: TGTGCCATCAGTGAGTCGTCGGCCAACCCTAACTATGGCTACACCTTC.

As for this clone: This sample includes further DNA sequences coding for the same CDR3. The genes are TRBV27 and TRBJ2-3; D is possibly TRBD1 or TRBD2 (6 bases each). Germline V gene lookup returns CDR1 MNHEY and CDR2 SMNVEV (reference sequence). V was shortened by 2 bases and J by 2 bases, with 8 bases between the two germline ends. The CDR3 covers 14 residues. In nucleotides, the CDR3 is TGTGCCAGCAGTTTAGGGGGGCCCACAGATACGCAGTATTTT. Translated, it gives CASSLGGPTDTQYF.

The chain recombines TRBV27 with TRBJ2-6; D may match TRBD1 or TRBD2 (5 bases each). Looked up from germline, CDR1 is MNHEY and CDR2 is SMNVEV (reference sequence). V was trimmed by 3 bases and J by 0 bases, leaving 18 bases between them. The CDR3 length is 19 residues. CDR3 DNA: TGTGCCAGCAGTTTTAATCTCGGGGCCTGGGGCTCTGGGGCCAACGTCCTGACTTTC. Translating gives CASSFNLGAWGSGANVLTF.

This clone was counted a few times. The rearrangement uses TRBV5-6 and TRBJ1-2; a possible D gene is TRBD1 (5 bases). Germline loops: CDR1 SGHDT, CDR2 YYEEEE. The CDR3 is 13 amino acids. Trimming took off 0 bases at V and 8 bases at J, with 11 bases between the two ends. For the CDR3, the DNA is TGTGCCAGCAGCTTGGTTCAGGGTCAAGGCTACACCTTC. This gives the protein CASSLVQGQGYTF.